This TCR beta chain was captured by sequencing in a study of T cells in Graves' hyperthyroidism and ophthalmopathy. General study results and limits: Blood shared most expanded thyroid clonotypes above 0.001.

Lactation, pregnancy, other autoimmune disease or uncontrolled infection excluded patients. Diagnoses were made from clinical symptoms, serum measures (thyroxine and TRAb), thyroid ultrasound and orbital computed tomography. Amplified TCR beta CDR3 regions derived from RNA transcripts. The HTBI set primed first-round TCR CDR3 RT-PCR. TCRdb independently ran MiXCR on the multiplex PCR reads; one entry per CDR3 protein. The data contain fewer than 450,000 distinct CDR3 sequences, around 18% of them singletons. The V and J ends lost 0 bases and 3 bases, in that order; junction bases with no gene match: 8. CDR1 is SGHKS, CDR2 YYEKEE, per germline (reference sequence). This CDR3 spans 16 amino acids. This clonotype was seen ten or more times. As yet, its antigen is unknown.

Material: blood. The receptor comes from a man younger than 30 with Graves' ophthalmopathy. The chain uses TRBV5-5 and TRBJ2-7; 8 bases agree with TRBD1. The CDR3 region is CASSLVGGQGLYEQYF. The CDR3 DNA reads as TGTGCCAGCAGCTTGGTCGGTGGACAGGGCCTCTACGAGCAGTACTTC.